Listed here are 25 T cell receptor beta chains from one sample, sequenced in a study of blood T cell repertoires in COVID-19. The repertoire was sequenced with immunoSEQ multiplex PCR; TCRdb's copy has only in-frame clones and lacks some. The sample shows about 370,000 clones, approximately 88% of them seen only once. Specimen: peripheral blood. The receptors stem from a woman aged 25 to 45 with COVID-19, enrolled during active disease.

Here the CDR3 DNA reads TGTGCCAGCAGCCACAGCTCCTACGAGCAGTACTTC. The encoded protein is CASSHSSYEQYF. The chain is built from TRBV3-1 (or the pseudogene TRBV3-2) and TRBJ2-7; D remains unclear. The CDR3 covers 12 residues. Germline CDR1 LGHDT, CDR2 YNNKEL (reference sequence). Trimming took 3 bases from V and 0 from J, leaving 3 bases between them.

V and J are TRBV19 and TRBJ1-6, with TRBD1 matching 10 bases. Per the germline V gene, CDR1 is LNHDA and CDR2 is SQIVND (reference sequence). CDR3 length: 17 residues. Losses at the gene ends were 7 bases for V and 5 bases for J; bases not matched to a gene: 11. This CDR3 is CASKETRDRGHNSPLHF. CDR3 sequence (DNA): TGTGCCAGTAAGGAGACTCGGGACAGGGGACATAATTCACCCCTCCACTTT.

The V call is TRBV6-6, the J call TRBJ1-1, with D perhaps TRBD1 (5 bases). Germline V gene data show CDR1 as MNHNY and CDR2 as SVGAGI (reference sequence). The CDR3 length is 14 residues. V dropped 4 bases and J dropped 0 bases, with 9 bases sitting between them. The CDR3 is CASSWGGVNTEAFF. The DNA of the CDR3 is TGTGCCAGCAGTTGGGGAGGGGTGAACACTGAAGCTTTCTTT.

The V gene is TRBV2, the J gene TRBJ2-7, with 9 bases fitting TRBD1. CDR1 is SNHLY and CDR2 is FYNNEI in the germline V gene. After removal of 7 bases from V and 4 bases from J, the junction contained 8 bases not matched to a gene. This CDR3 is 14 amino acids long. Here the CDR3 DNA reads TGTGCCAGCAATCCGGGACAGGGACCTTACGAGCAGTACTTC. Encoded protein: CASNPGQGPYEQYF.

The chain carries TRBV6-4 and TRBJ1-1; possibly TRBD1 for D (5 bases). Looked up from germline, CDR1 is MRHNA and CDR2 is SNTAGT. Trimming took off 1 base at V and 7 bases at J, with 7 bases between the two ends. CDR3 length: 12 amino acids. CDR3 coding DNA: TGTGCCAGCAGTGACTGGGGGGGTGAAGCTTTCTTT. Encoded protein: CASSDWGGEAFF.

This chain connects TRBV19 to TRBJ2-2; D is unclear. This CDR3 region has 12 residues. Germline-derived CDR1 and CDR2 are LNHDA and SQIVND (reference sequence). Trimming cost V 8 bases and J 6 bases, with 10 bases left between them. CDR3 sequence: CASQETAGELFF. The CDR3 bases are TGTGCCAGTCAGGAAACAGCCGGGGAGCTGTTTTTT.

The V and J genes are TRBV20-1 and TRBJ1-2, with TRBD1 matching 9 bases. CDR3 length: 14 amino acids. CDR1 is DFQATT and CDR2 is SNEGSKA in the germline V gene (reference sequence). J was trimmed by 4 bases and V by 3 bases; bases with no gene match: 6. CDR3 in amino acids: CSASETGGSYGYTF. The DNA of the CDR3 is TGCAGTGCTAGTGAGACAGGGGGAAGCTATGGCTACACCTTC.

This chain joins TRBV19 and TRBJ1-2; TRBD1 matches at 7 bases. V dropped 5 bases and J dropped 3; count of bases not matched to a gene: 12. The CDR3 consists of 16 residues. Germline CDR1 LNHDA, CDR2 SQIVND (reference sequence). CDR3 DNA: TGTGCCAGTAGTCCCTGGGGTGAAGGGGGCTACTATGGCTACACCTTC. Its translation is CASSPWGEGGYYGYTF.

This chain joins TRBV6-2 or TRBV6-3 and TRBJ2-7; 10 nucleotides line up with TRBD2. V shed 5 bases and J 6 bases; nucleotides not matched to a gene: 7. CDR1 and CDR2 (germline): MNHEY, SVGEGT. The CDR3 runs to 14 residues. CDR3 in amino acids: CASSVAGGRGEQYV. CDR3 nucleotide sequence: TGTGCCAGCAGTGTAGCGGGAGGACGCGGCGAGCAGTACGTC.

V is TRBV7-2 and J is TRBJ2-5, with D unresolved. Trimming removed 5 bases from V and 2 bases from J, with 6 bases in between. CDR3 length: 12 amino acids. Germline V gives CDR1 SGHTA, CDR2 FQGNSA. The CDR3 DNA sequence: TGTGCCAGCAGCAACCTACAAGAGACCCAGTACTTC. It yields the protein CASSNLQETQYF.

J is TRBJ1-1 and V is TRBV6-2 or TRBV6-3; possible D gene TRBD1, 5 bases. This CDR3 comprises 12 residues. Germline assignment: CDR1 MNHEY and CDR2 SVGEGT. V was clipped by 6 bases and J by 3 bases, with 8 bases between them. CDR3: CASSRDYTEAFF. As DNA, the CDR3 is TGTGCCAGCAGCAGGGACTACACTGAAGCTTTCTTT.

This clone occurred a few times. The V and J genes are TRBV6-2 or TRBV6-3 and TRBJ1-1, with TRBD1 matching 7 bases. The germline V gene has CDR1 MNHEY and CDR2 SVGEGT. J was trimmed by 8 bases and V by 6 bases; bases with no gene match: 9. This CDR3 is built from 13 residues. Here the CDR3 DNA reads TGTGCCAGCAGCTCCCCGATACAGGGGGAAGCTTTCTTT. Translated: CASSSPIQGEAFF.

The chain combines TRBV9 with TRBJ2-5, with 11 bases matching TRBD2. The CDR3 sequence is 17 residues long. With 2 bases clipped from V and 2 bases from J, the junction kept 8 bases outside the gene matches. From germline, CDR1 is SGDLS and CDR2 YYNGEE. Here the CDR3 reads CASSVTTGTSGQETQYF. CDR3 bases: TGTGCCAGCAGCGTTACCACCGGGACTAGCGGACAAGAGACCCAGTACTTC.

This clone is a singleton in its sample. The chain is built from TRBV20-1 and TRBJ2-2; 8 bases agree with TRBD1. Trimming removed 3 bases from V and 4 bases from J; junction bases left unmatched: 13. The CDR3 loop spans 17 amino acids. Germline V gives CDR1 DFQATT, CDR2 SNEGSKA (reference sequence). The CDR3 spells CSASLRGDRPGTGELFF. The DNA of the CDR3 is TGCAGTGCTAGTCTAAGGGGGGACAGGCCGGGCACCGGGGAGCTGTTTTTT.

This chain connects TRBV6-5 to TRBJ2-3; maybe TRBD2 (6 bases). This CDR3 is built from 15 residues. Germline V gene sequence: CDR1 MNHEY, CDR2 SVGAGI. The V and J ends lost 0 bases and 4 bases respectively, with 11 bases between them. The CDR3 coding sequence is TGTGCCAGCAGTTACTCGTCGGGGGTCCCAGATACGCAGTATTTT. It specifies CASSYSSGVPDTQYF.

V and J are TRBV10-3 and TRBJ2-3; weak D call: TRBD1 (6 bases). This CDR3 has 13 residues. The V end was cut by 7 bases, the J end by 0 bases, with 8 bases between. CDR1 is ENHRY, CDR2 SYGVKD, per germline. CDR3: CAITQGSTDTQYF. For the CDR3, the DNA is TGTGCCATCACGCAGGGGAGCACAGATACGCAGTATTTT.

This clone was observed once. V usage is TRBV28 and J usage is TRBJ1-2; TRBD1 agrees at 7 bases. The CDR3 spans 13 residues. Losses at the gene ends were 5 bases for V and 7 bases for J; bases not matched to a gene: 7. Per germline, CDR1 MDHEN and CDR2 SYDVKM. The CDR3 DNA sequence: TGTGCCAGCAGTCCCGGCCACAGGGGTGGCTACACCTTC. Residues: CASSPGHRGGYTF.

The chain recombines TRBV15 with TRBJ2-5; D may be TRBD2 (6 bases). V lost 3 bases and J lost 5, with 19 bases in between. The CDR3 consists of 16 residues. Germline V gene data show CDR1 as LNHNV and CDR2 as YYDKDF (reference sequence). CDR3 sequence (DNA): TGTGCCACCAGCAGGGGCGCGGGGCAGGGACGGGAGACCCAGTACTTC. Protein product: CATSRGAGQGRETQYF.

This clone occurred many times. This rearrangement joins TRBV30 to TRBJ2-5; possibly TRBD2 for D (6 bases). V shed 0 bases and J shed 5 bases, with 13 bases lying between them. Germline CDR1 reads GTSNPN; CDR2 reads SVGIG (reference sequence). The CDR3 runs to 14 residues. CDR3 region: CAWSVRRDLETQYF. In DNA form, the CDR3 reads TGTGCCTGGAGTGTACGGCGGGATTTGGAGACCCAGTACTTC.

This sequence joins TRBV20-1 and TRBJ2-7; 9 nucleotides match TRBD2. Unmatched junction bases numbered 9, after V lost 3 bases and J lost 3 bases. Germline assignment: CDR1 DFQATT and CDR2 SNEGSKA (reference sequence). This CDR3 spans 15 amino acids. The CDR3 sequence: CSASKVAGAHYEQYF. The CDR3 bases are TGCAGTGCTAGTAAAGTAGCGGGGGCCCACTACGAGCAGTACTTC.

The chain combines TRBV21-1 with TRBJ2-7; TRBD2 is the table's D call, not checked against the DNA. TRBV21-1 constitutes a pseudogene. The CDR3 is 15 amino acids. This CDR3 reads CASSTGLAGTYEQYV. CDR3 nucleotide sequence: TGTGCCAGCAGCACGGGACTAGCGGGGACCTACGAGCAGTACGTC.

This clone was detected once. This chain's CDR3 is CASSRGGVNYGYTF. CDR3 nucleotides: TGTGCCAGCAGCCGGGGGGGCGTGAACTATGGCTACACCTTC. The chain carries TRBV6-8 and TRBJ1-2; tentative D call: TRBD1 (6 bases). V gave up 6 bases and J gave up 2 bases, with 13 bases separating them. The germline CDR1 and CDR2 sequences are MNHGY and SAAAGT. CDR3 length equals 14 residues.

This chain connects TRBV21-1 to TRBJ2-7; the table's D call, TRBD1, has no DNA check behind it. TRBV21-1 is described as a pseudogene. The CDR3 runs to 14 residues. The CDR3 region is CASSTQGWSYEQYF. CDR3 in DNA: TGTGCCAGCAGCACCCAGGGTTGGTCCTACGAGCAGTACTTC.

CDR3 loop: CAISRSGLANTGELFF. CDR3 coding DNA: TGTGCCATCAGTCGTTCGGGACTAGCGAACACCGGGGAGCTGTTTTTT. This rearrangement joins TRBV10-3 to TRBJ2-2, with TRBD2 matching 8 bases. The CDR3 covers 16 residues. J lost 0 bases, V lost 5 bases, and 5 bases had no gene match. The germline CDR1 and CDR2 sequences are ENHRY and SYGVKD.

The rearrangement links TRBV5-1 to TRBJ2-5; 7 bases agree with TRBD2. The germline V gene encodes CDR1 SGHRS and CDR2 YFSETQ. Trimming removed 5 bases from V and 2 bases from J; junction bases left unmatched: 3. The CDR3 is 13 amino acids. CDR3 in DNA: TGCGCCAGCAGACTGGGGGGGCAAGAGACCCAGTACTTC. Encoded protein: CASRLGGQETQYF.